This TCR beta chain is from a study of human T cells and chemical hapten exposure. The CDR3 spans 15 residues. Between the trimmed V and J ends, which lost 1 base and 5 bases, there was a span of 12 bases. Germline V gene lookup returns CDR1 MGHRA and CDR2 YSYEKL. TCRdb independently ran MiXCR on the RACE reads; one entry per CDR3 protein. Of some 250,000 distinct CDR3 sequences in the sample, roughly 7.7% are singletons; the top ten hold 0.9% to 1.5%. Turning to this clonotype: Its matching antigen is unknown.

As for time point: pre-sensitization, week 0. The treatment here: therapeutic diphenylcyclopropenone sensitization with weekly scalp DPC. Study outcomes and limitations: Expanded TCRs grouped into significantly more large CDR3 similarity clusters than controls produced. DPC sensitization left the count of TCRs above 1 in 1000 unchanged. Expanded TCR counts at PT1 were positively correlated with the patch test score.

The sequence came from a man aged 18 to 29 with alopecia areata. Some clones in this sample may be carry-over from other donors' samples. The sample here was whole blood, taken in connection with sensitization to the hapten diphenylcyclopropenone (DPC). The gene calls are TRBV4-1 and TRBJ1-5; the D is unclear. The CDR3 loop is CASSQVGRKDQPQHF. CDR3 DNA: TGCGCCAGCAGCCAAGTTGGACGGAAGGATCAGCCCCAGCATTTT.